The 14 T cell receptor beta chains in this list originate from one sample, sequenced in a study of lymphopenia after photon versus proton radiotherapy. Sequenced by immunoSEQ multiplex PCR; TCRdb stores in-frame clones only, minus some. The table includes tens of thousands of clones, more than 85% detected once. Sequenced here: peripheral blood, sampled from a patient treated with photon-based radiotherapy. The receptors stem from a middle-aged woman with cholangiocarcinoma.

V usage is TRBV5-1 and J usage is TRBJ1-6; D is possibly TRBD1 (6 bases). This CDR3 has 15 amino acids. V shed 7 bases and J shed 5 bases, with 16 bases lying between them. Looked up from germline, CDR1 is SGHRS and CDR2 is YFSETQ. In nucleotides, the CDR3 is TGCGCCAGCGACTTAGGGGGGGTTGATAATTCACCCCTCCACTTT. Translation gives CASDLGGVDNSPLHF.

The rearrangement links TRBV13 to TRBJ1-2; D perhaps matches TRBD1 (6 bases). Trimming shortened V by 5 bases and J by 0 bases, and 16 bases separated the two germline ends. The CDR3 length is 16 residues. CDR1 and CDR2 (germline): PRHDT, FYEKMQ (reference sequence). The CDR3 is CASSRGGGMTNYGYTF. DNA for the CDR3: TGTGCCAGCAGCAGGGGGGGTGGTATGACTAACTATGGCTACACCTTC.

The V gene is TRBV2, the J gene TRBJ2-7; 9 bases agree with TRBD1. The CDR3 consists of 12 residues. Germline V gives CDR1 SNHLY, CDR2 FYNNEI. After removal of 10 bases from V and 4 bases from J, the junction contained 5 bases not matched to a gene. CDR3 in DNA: TGTGCCACGTCGGACAGGGGATACGAGCAGTACTTC. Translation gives CATSDRGYEQYF.

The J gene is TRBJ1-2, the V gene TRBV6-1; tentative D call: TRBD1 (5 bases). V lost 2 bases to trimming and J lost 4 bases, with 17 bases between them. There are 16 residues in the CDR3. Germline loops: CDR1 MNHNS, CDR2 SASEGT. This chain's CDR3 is CASSESLGDVRYGYTF. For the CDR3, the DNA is TGTGCCAGCAGTGAAAGTCTGGGGGACGTCCGCTATGGCTACACCTTC.

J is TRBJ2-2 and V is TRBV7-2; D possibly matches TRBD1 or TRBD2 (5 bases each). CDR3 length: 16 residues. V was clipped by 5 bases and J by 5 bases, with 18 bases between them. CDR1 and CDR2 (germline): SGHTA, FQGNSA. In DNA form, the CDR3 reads TGTGCCAGCAGCCCGACCGGGACCTTGATTACCGGGGAGCTGTTTTTT. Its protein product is CASSPTGTLITGELFF.

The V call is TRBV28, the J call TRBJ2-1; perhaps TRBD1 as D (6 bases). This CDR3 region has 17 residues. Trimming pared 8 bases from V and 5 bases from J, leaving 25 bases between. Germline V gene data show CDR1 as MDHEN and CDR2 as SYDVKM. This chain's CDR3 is CASGFGPRQVRNNEQFF. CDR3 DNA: TGTGCCAGCGGGTTTGGCCCGAGACAGGTACGGAACAATGAGCAGTTCTTC.

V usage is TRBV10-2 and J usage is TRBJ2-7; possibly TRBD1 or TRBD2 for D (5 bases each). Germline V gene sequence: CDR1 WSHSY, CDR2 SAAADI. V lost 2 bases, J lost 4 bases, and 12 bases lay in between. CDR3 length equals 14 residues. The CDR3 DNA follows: TGCGCCAGCAGTGAGGGGTGGGGGAGTTACGAGCAGTACTTC. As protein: CASSEGWGSYEQYF.

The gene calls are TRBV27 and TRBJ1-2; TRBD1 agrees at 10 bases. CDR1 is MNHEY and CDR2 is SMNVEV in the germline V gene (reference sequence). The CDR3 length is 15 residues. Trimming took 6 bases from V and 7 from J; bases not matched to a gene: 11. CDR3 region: CASSAGQGISGGYTF. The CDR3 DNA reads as TGTGCCAGCAGCGCGGGACAGGGGATTTCAGGTGGCTACACCTTC.

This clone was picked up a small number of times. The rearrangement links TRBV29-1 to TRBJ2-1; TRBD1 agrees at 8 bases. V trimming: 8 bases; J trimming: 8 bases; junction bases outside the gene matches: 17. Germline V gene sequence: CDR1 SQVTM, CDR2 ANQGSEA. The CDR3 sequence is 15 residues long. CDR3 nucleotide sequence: TGCAGCTCATCCCCCCAGGGACAGGCCGGGGATGAGCAGTTCTTC. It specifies CSSSPQGQAGDEQFF.

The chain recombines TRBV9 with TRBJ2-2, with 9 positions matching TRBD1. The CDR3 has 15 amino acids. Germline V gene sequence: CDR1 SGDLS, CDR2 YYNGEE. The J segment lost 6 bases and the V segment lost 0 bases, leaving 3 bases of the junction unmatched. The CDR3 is CASSVGGTGSGELFF. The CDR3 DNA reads TGTGCCAGCAGCGTAGGAGGGACAGGGTCCGGGGAGCTGTTTTTT.

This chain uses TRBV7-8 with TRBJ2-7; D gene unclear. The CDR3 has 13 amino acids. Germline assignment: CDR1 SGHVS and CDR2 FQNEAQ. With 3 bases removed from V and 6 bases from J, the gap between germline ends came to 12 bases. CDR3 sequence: CASSFLSSSEQYF. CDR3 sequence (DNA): TGTGCCAGCAGCTTTTTGTCGAGTTCCGAGCAGTACTTC.

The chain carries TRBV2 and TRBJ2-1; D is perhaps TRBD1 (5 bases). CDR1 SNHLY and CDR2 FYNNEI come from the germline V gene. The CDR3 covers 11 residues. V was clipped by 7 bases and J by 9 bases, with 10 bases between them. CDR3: CASNRLVEQFF. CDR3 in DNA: TGTGCCAGCAACAGGCTGGTTGAGCAGTTCTTC. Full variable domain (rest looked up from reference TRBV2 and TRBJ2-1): EPEVTQTPSHQVTQMGQEVILRCVPISNHLYFYWYRQILGQKVEFLVSFYNNEISEKSEIFDDQFSVERPDGSNFTLKIRSTKLEDSAMYFCASNRLVEQFFGPGTRLTVL.

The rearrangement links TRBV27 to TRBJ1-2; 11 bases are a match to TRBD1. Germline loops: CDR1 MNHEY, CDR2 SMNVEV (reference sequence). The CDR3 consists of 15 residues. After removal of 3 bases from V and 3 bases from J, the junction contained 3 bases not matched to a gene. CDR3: CASSFGQGADYGYTF. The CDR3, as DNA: TGTGCCAGCAGTTTCGGACAGGGGGCGGACTATGGCTACACCTTC.

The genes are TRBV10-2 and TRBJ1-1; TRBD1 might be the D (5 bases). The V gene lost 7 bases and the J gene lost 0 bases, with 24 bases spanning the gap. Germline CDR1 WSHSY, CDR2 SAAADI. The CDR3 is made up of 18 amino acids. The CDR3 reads CASTPLRPGQKMNTEAFF. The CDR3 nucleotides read TGCGCCAGCACCCCACTCCGTCCCGGACAAAAAATGAACACTGAAGCTTTCTTT.